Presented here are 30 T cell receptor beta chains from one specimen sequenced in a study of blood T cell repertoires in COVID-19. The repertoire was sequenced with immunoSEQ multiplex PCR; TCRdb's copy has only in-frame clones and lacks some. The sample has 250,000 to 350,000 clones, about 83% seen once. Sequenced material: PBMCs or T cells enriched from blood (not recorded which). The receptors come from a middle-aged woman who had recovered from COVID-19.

CDR3 loop: CASSYGTRNHNEQFF. The CDR3 bases are TGTGCCAGCAGTTATGGGACTAGGAACCACAATGAGCAGTTCTTC. This rearrangement joins TRBV27 to TRBJ2-1, with TRBD2 identical over 8 bases. Germline V lookup: CDR1 MNHEY, CDR2 SMNVEV (reference sequence). CDR3 length: 15 amino acids. V shed 4 bases and J 5 bases; nucleotides not matched to a gene: 7.

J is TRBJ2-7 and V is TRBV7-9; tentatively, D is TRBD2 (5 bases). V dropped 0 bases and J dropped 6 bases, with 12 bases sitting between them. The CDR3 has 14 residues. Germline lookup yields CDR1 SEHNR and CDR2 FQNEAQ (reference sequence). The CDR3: CASSLALGRGEQYF. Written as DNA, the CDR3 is TGTGCCAGCAGCTTAGCGTTGGGGAGAGGCGAGCAGTACTTC.

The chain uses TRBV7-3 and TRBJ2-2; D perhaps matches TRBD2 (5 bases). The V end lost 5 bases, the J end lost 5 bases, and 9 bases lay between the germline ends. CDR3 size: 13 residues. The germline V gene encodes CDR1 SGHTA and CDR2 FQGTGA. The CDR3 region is CASSRGNTGELFF. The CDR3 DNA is TGTGCCAGCAGCCGAGGGAATACCGGGGAGCTGTTTTTT.

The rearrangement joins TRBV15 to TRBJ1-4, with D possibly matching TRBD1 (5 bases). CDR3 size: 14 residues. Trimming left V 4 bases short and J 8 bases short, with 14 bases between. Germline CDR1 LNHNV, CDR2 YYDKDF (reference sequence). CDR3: CATSTAPGGEKLFF. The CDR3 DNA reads TGTGCCACCAGCACGGCACCTGGGGGGGAAAAACTGTTTTTT.

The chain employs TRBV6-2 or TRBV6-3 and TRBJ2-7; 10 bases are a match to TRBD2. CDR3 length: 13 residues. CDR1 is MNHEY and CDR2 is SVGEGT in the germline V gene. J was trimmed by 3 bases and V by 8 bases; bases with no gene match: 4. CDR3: CASCSSGSYEQYF. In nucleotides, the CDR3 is TGTGCCAGCTGTTCTAGCGGGAGCTACGAGCAGTACTTC.

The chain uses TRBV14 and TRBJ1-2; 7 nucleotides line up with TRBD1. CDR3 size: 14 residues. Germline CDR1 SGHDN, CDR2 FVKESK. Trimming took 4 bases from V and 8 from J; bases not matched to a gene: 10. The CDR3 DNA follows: TGTGCCAGCAGCCCAACAGGGGTAGGAGAGGGCTACACCTTC. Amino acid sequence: CASSPTGVGEGYTF.

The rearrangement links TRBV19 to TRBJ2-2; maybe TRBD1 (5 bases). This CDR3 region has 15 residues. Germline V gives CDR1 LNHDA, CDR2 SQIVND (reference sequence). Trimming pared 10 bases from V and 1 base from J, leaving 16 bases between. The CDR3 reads CATQGLGENTGELFF. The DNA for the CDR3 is TGTGCCACCCAGGGTCTGGGCGAGAACACCGGGGAGCTGTTTTTT.

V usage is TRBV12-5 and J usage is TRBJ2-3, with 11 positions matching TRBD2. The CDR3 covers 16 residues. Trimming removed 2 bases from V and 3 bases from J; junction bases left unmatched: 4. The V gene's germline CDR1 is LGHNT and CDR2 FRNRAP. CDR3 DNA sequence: TGTGCTAGTGGTTTGACTAGCGGGAGTGCGACAGATACGCAGTATTTT. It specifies CASGLTSGSATDTQYF.

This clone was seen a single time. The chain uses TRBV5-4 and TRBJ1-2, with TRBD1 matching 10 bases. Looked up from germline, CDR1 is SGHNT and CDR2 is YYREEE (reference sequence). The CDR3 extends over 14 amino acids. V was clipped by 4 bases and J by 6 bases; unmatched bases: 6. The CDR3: CASSRDRGRDGYTF. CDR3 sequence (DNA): TGTGCCAGCAGCAGGGACAGGGGAAGAGATGGCTACACCTTC.

The CDR3 coding sequence is TGTGCCAGCCAGACAGGGAACCTTTATCAGCCCCAGCATTTT. Protein: CASQTGNLYQPQHF. This chain connects TRBV2 to TRBJ1-5, with TRBD1 matching over 7 bases. The germline V gene has CDR1 SNHLY and CDR2 FYNNEI. V was clipped by 8 bases and J by 5 bases; unmatched bases: 9. The CDR3 contains 14 residues.

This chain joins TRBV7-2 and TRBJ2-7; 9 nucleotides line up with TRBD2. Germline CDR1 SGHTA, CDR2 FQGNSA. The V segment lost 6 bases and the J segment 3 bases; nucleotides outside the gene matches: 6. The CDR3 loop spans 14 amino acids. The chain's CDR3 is CASRVGTSSYEQYF. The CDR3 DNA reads TGTGCCAGCAGGGTAGGGACTAGCAGCTACGAGCAGTACTTC.

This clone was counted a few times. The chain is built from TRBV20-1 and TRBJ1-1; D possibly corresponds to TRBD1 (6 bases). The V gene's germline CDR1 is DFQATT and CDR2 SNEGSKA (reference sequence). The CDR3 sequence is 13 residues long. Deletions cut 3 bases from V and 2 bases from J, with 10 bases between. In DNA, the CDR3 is TGCAGTGCTAGTAGGGGGGGCAACACTGAAGCTTTCTTT. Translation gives CSASRGGNTEAFF.

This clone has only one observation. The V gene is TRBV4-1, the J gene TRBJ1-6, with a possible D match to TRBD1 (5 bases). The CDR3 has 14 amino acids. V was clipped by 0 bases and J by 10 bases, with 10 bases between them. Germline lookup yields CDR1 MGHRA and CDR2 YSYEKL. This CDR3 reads CASSQEKGYSPLHF. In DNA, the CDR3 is TGCGCCAGCAGCCAAGAAAAGGGGTACTCACCCCTCCACTTT.

CDR3 amino acids: CASSYGASMNTEAFF. The DNA of the CDR3 is TGTGCCAGCAGTTACGGGGCCAGCATGAACACTGAAGCTTTCTTT. The J gene is TRBJ1-1, the V gene TRBV6-5, with TRBD1 as a possible D gene (5 bases). This CDR3 has 15 amino acids. Germline V CDR1 and CDR2: MNHEY, SVGAGI. V lost 2 bases and J lost 0, with 10 bases in between.

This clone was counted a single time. The CDR3 bases are TGTGCCAGTCGATTTGGGAGCACTGAAGCTTTCTTT. Protein sequence: CASRFGSTEAFF. The genes are TRBV2 and TRBJ1-1; the D is unclear. CDR1 and CDR2 (germline): SNHLY, FYNNEI. This CDR3 contains 12 residues. Trimming pared 9 bases from V and 4 bases from J, leaving 12 bases between.

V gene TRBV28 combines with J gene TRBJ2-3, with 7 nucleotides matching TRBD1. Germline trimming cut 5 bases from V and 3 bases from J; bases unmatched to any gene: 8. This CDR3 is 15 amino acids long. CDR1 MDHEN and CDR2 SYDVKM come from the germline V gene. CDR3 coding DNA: TGTGCCAGCAGTCCCCGGGACAGCTTTACAGATACGCAGTATTTT. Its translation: CASSPRDSFTDTQYF.

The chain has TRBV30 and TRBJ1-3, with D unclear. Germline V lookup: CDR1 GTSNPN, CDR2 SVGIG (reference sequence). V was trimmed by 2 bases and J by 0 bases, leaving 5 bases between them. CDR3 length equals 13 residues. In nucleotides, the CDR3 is TGTGCCTGGAGTATCCACTCTGGAAACACCATATATTTT. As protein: CAWSIHSGNTIYF.

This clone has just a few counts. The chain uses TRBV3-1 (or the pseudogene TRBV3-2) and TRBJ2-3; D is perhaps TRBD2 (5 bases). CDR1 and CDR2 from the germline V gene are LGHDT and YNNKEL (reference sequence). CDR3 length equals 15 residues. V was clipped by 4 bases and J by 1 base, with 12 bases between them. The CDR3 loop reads CASSPPGSGTDTQYF. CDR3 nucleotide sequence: TGTGCCAGCAGCCCCCCGGGAAGCGGCACAGATACGCAGTATTTT.

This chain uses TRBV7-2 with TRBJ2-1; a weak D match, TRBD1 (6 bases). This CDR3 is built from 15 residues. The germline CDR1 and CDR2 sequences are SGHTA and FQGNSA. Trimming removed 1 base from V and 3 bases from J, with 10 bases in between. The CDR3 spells CASSLGGQGYNEQFF. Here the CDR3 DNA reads TGTGCCAGCAGCTTAGGGGGGCAGGGCTACAATGAGCAGTTCTTC.

For the CDR3, the DNA is TGCGCCAGCAGCCGTGACATCTCTGGGGCCAACGTCCTGACTTTC. Translation: CASSRDISGANVLTF. V is TRBV4-1 and J is TRBJ2-6; D is unclear. V dropped 4 bases and J dropped 0 bases, with 7 bases sitting between them. CDR1 is MGHRA, CDR2 YSYEKL, per germline. This CDR3 comprises 15 residues.

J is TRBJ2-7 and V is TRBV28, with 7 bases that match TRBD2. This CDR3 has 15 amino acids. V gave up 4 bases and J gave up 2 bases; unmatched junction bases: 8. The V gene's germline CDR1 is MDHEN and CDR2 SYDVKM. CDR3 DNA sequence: TGTGCCAGCAGTTCGTGGGGGGGGGTAACCTACGAGCAGTACTTC. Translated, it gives CASSSWGGVTYEQYF.

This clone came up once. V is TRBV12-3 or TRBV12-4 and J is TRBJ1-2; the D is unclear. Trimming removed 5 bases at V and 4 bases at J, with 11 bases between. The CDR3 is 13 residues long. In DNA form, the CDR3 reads TGTGCCAGCAGTACTGGGGAGGGCTATGGCTACACCTTC. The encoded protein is CASSTGEGYGYTF.

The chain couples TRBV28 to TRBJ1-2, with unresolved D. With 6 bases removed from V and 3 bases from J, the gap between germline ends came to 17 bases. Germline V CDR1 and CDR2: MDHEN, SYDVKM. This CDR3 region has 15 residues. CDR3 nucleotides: TGTGCCAGCAGCCCTAGCCATGAGTTTTACTATGGCTACACCTTC. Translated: CASSPSHEFYYGYTF.

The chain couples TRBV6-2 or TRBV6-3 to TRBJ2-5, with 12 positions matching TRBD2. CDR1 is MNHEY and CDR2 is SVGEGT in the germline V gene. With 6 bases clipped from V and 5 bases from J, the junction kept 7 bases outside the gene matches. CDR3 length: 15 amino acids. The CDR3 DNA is TGTGCCAGCAGCCGGGGACTAGCGGGCTTCGAGACCCAGTACTTC. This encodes CASSRGLAGFETQYF.

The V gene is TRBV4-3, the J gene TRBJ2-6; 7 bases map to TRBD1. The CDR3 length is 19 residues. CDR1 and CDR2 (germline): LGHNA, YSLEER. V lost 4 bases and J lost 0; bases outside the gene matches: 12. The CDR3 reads CASSRGTALISSGANVLTF. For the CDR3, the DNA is TGCGCCAGCAGCCGAGGGACAGCCCTAATATCCTCTGGGGCCAACGTCCTGACTTTC.

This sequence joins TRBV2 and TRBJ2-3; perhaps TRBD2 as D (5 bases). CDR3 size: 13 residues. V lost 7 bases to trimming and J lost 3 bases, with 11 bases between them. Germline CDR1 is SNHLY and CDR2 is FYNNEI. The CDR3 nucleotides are TGTGCCAGCAATTTAGCGAGGACAGATACGCAGTATTTT. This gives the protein CASNLARTDTQYF.

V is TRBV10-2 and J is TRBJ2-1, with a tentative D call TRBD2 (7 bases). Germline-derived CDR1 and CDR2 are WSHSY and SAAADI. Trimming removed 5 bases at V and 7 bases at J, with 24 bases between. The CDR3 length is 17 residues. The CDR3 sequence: CASSRTVEGKGGNEQFF. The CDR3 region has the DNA TGCGCCAGCAGTCGGACAGTGGAAGGGAAGGGAGGGAATGAGCAGTTCTTC.

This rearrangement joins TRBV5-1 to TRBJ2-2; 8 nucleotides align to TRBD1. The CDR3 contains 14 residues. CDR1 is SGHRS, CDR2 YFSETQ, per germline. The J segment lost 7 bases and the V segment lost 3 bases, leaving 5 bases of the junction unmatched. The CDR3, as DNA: TGCGCCAGCAGCTCCGGGACAGGAGGCGGGGAGCTGTTTTTT. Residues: CASSSGTGGGELFF.

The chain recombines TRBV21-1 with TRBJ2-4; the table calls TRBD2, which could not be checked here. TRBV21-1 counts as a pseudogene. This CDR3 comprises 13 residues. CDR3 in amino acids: CAPFRASGARAYF. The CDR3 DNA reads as TGTGCCCCCTTTAGGGCTAGCGGGGCCAGGGCGTACTTC.

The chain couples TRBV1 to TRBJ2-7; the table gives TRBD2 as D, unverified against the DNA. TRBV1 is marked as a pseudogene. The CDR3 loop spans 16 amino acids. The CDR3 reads CTSSLPLAGGPHEQYF. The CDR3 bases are TGCACCAGCAGCCTCCCACTAGCGGGAGGGCCCCACGAGCAGTACTTC.